Each of the 25 T cell receptor beta chains below was sequenced from the same sample in a study of cytomegalovirus exposure and HLA in healthy donors. The PCR used 60 Vbeta and 13 Jbeta primers. Sequencing was performed with immunoSEQ multiplex PCR; in TCRdb, only in-frame clones are kept and a portion is missing. Its clone listing holds tens of thousands of clones. Material for sequencing was PBMCs. Every receptor here comes from a woman aged 25 to 39 in good health and CMV-seropositive.

The chain employs TRBV18 and TRBJ2-3, with 8 bases identical to TRBD1. V lost 3 bases, J lost 4 bases, and 6 bases stayed unmatched. There are 15 residues in the CDR3. Germline-derived CDR1 and CDR2 are KGHSH and LQKENI. CDR3 amino acids: CASSPDRGPPDTQYF. The CDR3 region has the DNA TGTGCCAGCTCACCCGACAGGGGCCCCCCAGATACGCAGTATTTT.

The chain is built from TRBV27 and TRBJ2-6; no reliable D call. Trimming removed 6 bases at V and 2 bases at J, with 5 bases between. The CDR3 has 13 residues. Germline V gene lookup returns CDR1 MNHEY and CDR2 SMNVEV (reference sequence). CDR3 DNA: TGTGCCAGCAGCCAAACTGGGGCCAACGTCCTGACTTTC. Its protein product is CASSQTGANVLTF.

The chain recombines TRBV5-4 with TRBJ1-2, with 7 positions matching TRBD1. V trimming: 4 bases; J trimming: 8 bases; junction bases outside the gene matches: 14. The CDR3 extends over 15 amino acids. CDR1 SGHNT and CDR2 YYREEE come from the germline V gene (reference sequence). CDR3 bases: TGTGCCAGCAGCACAGGACAGGCTGCCCTGGGGGGCTACACCTTC. Residues: CASSTGQAALGGYTF.

The chain couples TRBV4-1 to TRBJ2-3, with 7 bases aligning to TRBD1. V gave up 4 bases and J gave up 4 bases; unmatched junction bases: 5. Per germline, CDR1 MGHRA and CDR2 YSYEKL. The CDR3 extends over 14 amino acids. Here the CDR3 DNA reads TGCGCCAGCAGCCTAGGACAGGCTCCAGATACGCAGTATTTT. Its translation: CASSLGQAPDTQYF.

The chain uses TRBV5-1 and TRBJ2-2, with D possibly TRBD2 on 5 matching bases. The germline V gene encodes CDR1 SGHRS and CDR2 YFSETQ. With 0 bases removed from V and 5 bases from J, the gap between germline ends came to 11 bases. This CDR3 has 15 residues. The CDR3 is CASSLAQLGTGELFF. The CDR3 DNA reads TGCGCCAGCAGCTTGGCCCAACTAGGGACCGGGGAGCTGTTTTTT.

This chain's CDR3 is CASSLRSGGNTIYF. Here the CDR3 DNA reads TGTGCCAGCAGCTTACGGTCGGGAGGAAACACCATATATTTT. The chain has TRBV13 and TRBJ1-3; D call uncertain. The ends were cut back, 2 bases at V and 4 bases at J, with 9 bases in the middle. There are 14 residues in the CDR3. CDR1 PRHDT and CDR2 FYEKMQ come from the germline V gene (reference sequence).

The J gene is TRBJ1-3, the V gene TRBV28; no reliable D call. Germline V gene sequence: CDR1 MDHEN, CDR2 SYDVKM. The V end lost 1 base, the J end lost 1 base, and 20 bases lay between the germline ends. The CDR3 covers 19 residues. The CDR3 protein is CASSLSEEGLGGSGNTIYF. The DNA for the CDR3 is TGTGCCAGCAGTTTATCAGAGGAGGGCCTAGGAGGGTCTGGAAACACCATATATTTT.

The chain combines TRBV27 with TRBJ2-5, with 8 bases matching TRBD2. V gave up 5 bases and J gave up 3 bases; unmatched junction bases: 2. From germline, CDR1 is MNHEY and CDR2 SMNVEV (reference sequence). CDR3 length: 13 residues. The CDR3 sequence: CASSLSGEETQYF. The DNA of the CDR3 is TGTGCCAGCAGTCTTAGCGGGGAAGAGACCCAGTACTTC.

The chain's CDR3 is CSVEEGTSGKDTQYF. Written as DNA, the CDR3 is TGCAGCGTTGAAGAGGGGACTAGCGGCAAAGATACGCAGTATTTT. The chain carries TRBV29-1 and TRBJ2-3; TRBD2 matches 11 bases. This CDR3 region has 15 residues. The V gene's germline CDR1 is SQVTM and CDR2 ANQGSEA. V trimming: 0 bases; J trimming: 5 bases; junction bases outside the gene matches: 4.

The gene calls are TRBV6-5 and TRBJ1-5, with unresolved D. V lost 8 bases to trimming and J lost 2 bases, with 7 bases between them. This CDR3 is 12 amino acids long. Germline CDR1 and CDR2: MNHEY and SVGAGI. CDR3 region: CASVSGNQPQHF. The CDR3 nucleotides read TGTGCCAGCGTTTCTGGCAATCAGCCCCAGCATTTT.

The chain has TRBV9 and TRBJ2-2; 9 bases are shared with TRBD2. Germline trimming cut 3 bases from V and 2 bases from J; bases unmatched to any gene: 5. The CDR3 has 16 residues. Germline V gene data show CDR1 as SGDLS and CDR2 as YYNGEE. The CDR3 is CASSAGSGSNTGELFF. The CDR3 nucleotides are TGTGCCAGCAGCGCGGGTAGCGGGAGTAACACCGGGGAGCTGTTTTTT.

DNA for the CDR3: TGTGCCTGGAGACAGGGTTCTGGGTATAATTCACCCCTCCACTTT. This sequence encodes CAWRQGSGYNSPLHF. The chain uses TRBV30 and TRBJ1-6, with D possibly matching TRBD1 (6 bases). Germline CDR1 reads GTSNPN; CDR2 reads SVGIG (reference sequence). With 3 bases removed from V and 4 bases from J, the gap between germline ends came to 13 bases. The length of the CDR3 is 15 residues.

This chain connects TRBV4-2 to TRBJ1-2; no reliable D call. The CDR3 totals 13 residues. CDR1 LGHNA and CDR2 YNFKEQ come from the germline V gene. V was shortened by 2 bases and J by 2 bases, with 6 bases between the two germline ends. This chain's CDR3 is CASSQIRNYGYTF. CDR3 DNA sequence: TGTGCCAGCAGCCAAATCAGGAACTATGGCTACACCTTC.

The chain carries TRBV6-5 and TRBJ2-7, with a tentative D call TRBD1 (5 bases). V was cut by 6 bases and J by 2 bases, with 11 bases left in between. From germline, CDR1 is MNHEY and CDR2 SVGAGI. The CDR3 length is 13 residues. The chain's CDR3 is CASSRDRTYEQYF. In DNA form, the CDR3 reads TGTGCCAGCAGCCGTGACAGAACCTACGAGCAGTACTTC.

V is TRBV7-2 and J is TRBJ2-7, with 8 bases aligning to TRBD2. Germline V CDR1 and CDR2: SGHTA, FQGNSA. With V trimmed by 1 base and J by 7 bases, 6 bases remained unmatched. The CDR3 is made up of 14 amino acids. CDR3 nucleotides: TGTGCCAGCAGCTTAGTCGGGGGGGCGCGAGAGCAGTACTTC. This gives the protein CASSLVGGAREQYF. The full variable domain, its missing parts supplied by reference TRBV7-2 and TRBJ2-7, is GAGVSQSPSNKVTEKGKDVELRCDPISGHTALYWYRQSLGQGLEFLIYFQGNSAPDKSGLPSDRFSAERTGGSVSTLTIQRTQQEDSAVYLCASSLVGGAREQYFGPGTRLTVT.

The gene calls are TRBV2 and TRBJ2-3; 12 bases fit TRBD2. Germline lookup yields CDR1 SNHLY and CDR2 FYNNEI. This CDR3 contains 19 residues. The J segment lost 5 bases and the V segment lost 0 bases, leaving 12 bases of the junction unmatched. CDR3 in DNA: TGTGCCAGCAGTGAAGCGACTAGCGGGAGTTTGGTGAAGGAAGATACGCAGTATTTT. It encodes CASSEATSGSLVKEDTQYF. Full variable domain (remainder filled in from reference TRBV2 and TRBJ2-3): EPEVTQTPSHQVTQMGQEVILRCVPISNHLYFYWYRQILGQKVEFLVSFYNNEISEKSEIFDDQFSVERPDGSNFTLKIRSTKLEDSAMYFCASSEATSGSLVKEDTQYFGPGTRLTVL.

The chain employs TRBV30 and TRBJ2-7; D perhaps matches TRBD1 (6 bases). There are 14 residues in the CDR3. Germline values: CDR1 GTSNPN, CDR2 SVGIG (reference sequence). Between the trimmed V and J ends, which lost 0 bases and 6 bases, there was a span of 15 bases. CDR3 in amino acids: CAWSVGGPVPEQYF. CDR3 bases: TGTGCCTGGAGTGTTGGGGGCCCCGTCCCCGAGCAGTACTTC. The whole variable domain, filled in from reference TRBV30 and TRBJ2-7, reads SQTIHQWPATLVQPVGSPLSLECTVEGTSNPNLYWYRQAAGRGLQLLFYSVGIGQISSEVPQNLSASRPQDRQFILSSKKLLLSDSGFYLCAWSVGGPVPEQYFGPGTRLTVT.

The gene calls are TRBV14 and TRBJ2-7; 8 bases align to TRBD1. Germline CDR1 and CDR2: SGHDN and FVKESK. The CDR3 loop spans 15 amino acids. V lost 3 bases and J lost 7; bases outside the gene matches: 11. CDR3 DNA sequence: TGTGCCAGCAGCCACCTGGTGACAGGGGTACAAGAGCAGTACTTC. The encoded protein is CASSHLVTGVQEQYF.

Note on this clone: At one end, the junction sequence differs from germline, possibly due to a read error. The chain is built from TRBV5-6 and TRBJ2-1; D might be TRBD2 (6 bases). This CDR3 has 13 residues. Germline CDR1 is SGHDT and CDR2 is YYEEEE. CDR3: CASSRDSDNEQFF. The CDR3 DNA reads as TGTGCCAGCAGCCGGGACTCCGACAATGAGCAGTTCTTC.

The chain combines TRBV10-3 with TRBJ1-4; D remains unclear. CDR1 ENHRY and CDR2 SYGVKD come from the germline V gene. This CDR3 spans 13 amino acids. V lost 4 bases, J lost 4 bases, and 7 bases lay in between. The CDR3 bases are TGTGCCATCAGTGGAGGCGGTAATGAAAAACTGTTTTTT. This codes for CAISGGGNEKLFF.

The chain carries TRBV6-1 and TRBJ1-5; tentatively, D is TRBD1 (5 bases). This CDR3 has 14 residues. CDR1 and CDR2 from the germline V gene are MNHNS and SASEGT. V was shortened by 7 bases and J by 1 base, with 11 bases between the two germline ends. In DNA form, the CDR3 reads TGTGCCAGCAAGCAGGGTTACAGCAATCAGCCCCAGCATTTT. This sequence encodes CASKQGYSNQPQHF.

The rearrangement joins TRBV27 to TRBJ1-1, with 11 positions matching TRBD1. The germline V gene has CDR1 MNHEY and CDR2 SMNVEV (reference sequence). V lost 4 bases to trimming and J lost 0 bases; unmatched junction nucleotides: 7. CDR3 size: 17 residues. CDR3 nucleotides: TGTGCCAGCAGTTCCCCTAGGACAGGGGGCCTGAACACTGAAGCTTTCTTT. The encoded protein is CASSSPRTGGLNTEAFF.

V is TRBV4-2 and J is TRBJ2-7; a possible D gene is TRBD2 (5 bases). Germline-derived CDR1 and CDR2 are LGHNA and YNFKEQ. The CDR3 is 13 amino acids. Trimming took off 0 bases at V and 7 bases at J, with 10 bases between the two ends. The CDR3 nucleotides are TGTGCCAGCAGCCAAGATCTAACTAGGGAGCAGTACTTC. Translation: CASSQDLTREQYF.

The chain carries TRBV10-3 and TRBJ2-7, with 8 bases lining up with TRBD1. Trimming took 6 bases from V and 3 from J; bases not matched to a gene: 13. The CDR3 covers 16 residues. Looked up from germline, CDR1 is ENHRY and CDR2 is SYGVKD. The CDR3 here is CAISDRGAGGNYEQYF. The CDR3 DNA reads as TGTGCCATCAGCGATAGGGGGGCAGGGGGCAACTACGAGCAGTACTTC.

V gene TRBV7-9 combines with J gene TRBJ1-2, with TRBD1 matching 9 bases. Looked up from germline, CDR1 is SEHNR and CDR2 is FQNEAQ (reference sequence). The V and J ends lost 1 base and 4 bases, in that order; junction bases with no gene match: 1. The CDR3 is made up of 14 amino acids. CDR3 sequence reads: CASSLVGQGYGYTF. CDR3 coding DNA: TGTGCCAGCAGCTTAGTGGGACAGGGCTATGGCTACACCTTC. The variable domain in full, with the rest retrieved from reference TRBV7-9 and TRBJ1-2, is DTGVSQNPRHKITKRGQNVTFRCDPISEHNRLYWYRQTLGQGPEFLTYFQNEAQLEKSRLLSDRFSAERPKGSFSTLEIQRTEQGDSAMYLCASSLVGQGYGYTFGSGTRLTVV.